The T cell receptor beta chain described here comes from a study of blood T cell repertoires in COVID-19. Across the whole study: Samples representing acute and convalescent COVID-19 were sourced from the United States, Italy and Spain.

This CDR3 has 17 amino acids. Trimming removed 6 bases at V and 5 bases at J, with 22 bases between. The study recruited people aged roughly 18 to 100 years across about 25 US areas. Cohorts were based on clinical histories the participants reported. Authors' processing steps: Amplification of reference gene primers was used by the study to estimate nucleated cell counts. Produced via immunoSEQ multiplex PCR; TCRdb's table is partial and in-frame only. That table is the source of V, J and clone size, and D and trimming were worked out from the DNA. The data contain approximately 470,000 clones, around 87% of them seen just once; the ten biggest clones take up 0.7%.

V gene TRBV23-1 combines with J gene TRBJ1-4, with D unclear. TRBV23-1 is marked as an open reading frame, function uncertain. Sequenced material: PBMCs or T cells enriched from blood (not recorded which). This TCR was sampled from a woman under 30 who had recovered from COVID-19. The CDR3 DNA reads TGCGCCAGCAGCCCCCTCGAGGAGTCCGGATCGAATGAAAAACTGTTTTTT. The encoded protein is CASSPLEESGSNEKLFF.